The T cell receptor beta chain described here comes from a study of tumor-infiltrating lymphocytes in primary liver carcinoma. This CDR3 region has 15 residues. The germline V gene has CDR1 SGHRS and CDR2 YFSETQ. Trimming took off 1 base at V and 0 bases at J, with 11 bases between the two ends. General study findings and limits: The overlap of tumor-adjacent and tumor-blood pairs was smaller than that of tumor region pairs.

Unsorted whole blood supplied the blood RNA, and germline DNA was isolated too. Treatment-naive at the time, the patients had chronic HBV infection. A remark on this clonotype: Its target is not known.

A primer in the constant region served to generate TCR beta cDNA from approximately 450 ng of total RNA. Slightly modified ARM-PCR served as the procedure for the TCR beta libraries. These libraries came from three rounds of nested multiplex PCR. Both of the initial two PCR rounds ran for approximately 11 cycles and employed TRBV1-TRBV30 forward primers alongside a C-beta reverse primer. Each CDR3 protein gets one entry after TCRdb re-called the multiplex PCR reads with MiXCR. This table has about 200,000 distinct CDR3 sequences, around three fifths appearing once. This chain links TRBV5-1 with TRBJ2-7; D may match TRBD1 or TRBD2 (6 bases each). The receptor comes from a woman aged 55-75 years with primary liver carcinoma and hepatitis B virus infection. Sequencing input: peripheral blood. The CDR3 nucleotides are TGCGCCAGCAGCTTGAGGGGGGAAGACTCCTACGAGCAGTACTTC. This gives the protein CASSLRGEDSYEQYF.